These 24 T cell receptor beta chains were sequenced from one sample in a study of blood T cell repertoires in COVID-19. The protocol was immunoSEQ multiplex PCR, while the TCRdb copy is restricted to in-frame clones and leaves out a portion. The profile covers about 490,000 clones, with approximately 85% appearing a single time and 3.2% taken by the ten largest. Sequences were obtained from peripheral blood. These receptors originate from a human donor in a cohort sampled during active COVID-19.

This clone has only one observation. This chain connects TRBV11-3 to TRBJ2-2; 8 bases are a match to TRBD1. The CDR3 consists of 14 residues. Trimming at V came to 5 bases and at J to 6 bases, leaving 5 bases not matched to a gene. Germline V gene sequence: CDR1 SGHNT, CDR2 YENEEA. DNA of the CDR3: TGTGCCAGCAGCCCGGGACAGGTTTCCGGGGAGCTGTTTTTT. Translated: CASSPGQVSGELFF.

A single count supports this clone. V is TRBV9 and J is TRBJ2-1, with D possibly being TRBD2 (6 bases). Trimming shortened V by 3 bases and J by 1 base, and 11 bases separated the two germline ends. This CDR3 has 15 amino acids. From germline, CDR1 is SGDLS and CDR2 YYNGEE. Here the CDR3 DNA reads TGTGCCAGCAGCGAAAGGAGGGGATCCTACAATGAGCAGTTCTTC. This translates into CASSERRGSYNEQFF.

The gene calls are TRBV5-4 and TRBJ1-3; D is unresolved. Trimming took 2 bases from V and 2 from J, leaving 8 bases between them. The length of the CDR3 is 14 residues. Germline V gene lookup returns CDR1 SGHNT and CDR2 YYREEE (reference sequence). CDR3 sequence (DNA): TGTGCCAGCAGCTTTTCCGGAGCTGGAAACACCATATATTTT. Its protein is CASSFSGAGNTIYF.

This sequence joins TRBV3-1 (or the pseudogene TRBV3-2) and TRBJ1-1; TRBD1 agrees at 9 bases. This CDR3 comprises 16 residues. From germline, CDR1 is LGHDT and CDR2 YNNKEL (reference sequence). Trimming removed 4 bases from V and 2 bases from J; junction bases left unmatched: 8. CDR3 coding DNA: TGTGCCAGCAGCCGCACAGGGGGCGTTTTCAACACTGAAGCTTTCTTT. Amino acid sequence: CASSRTGGVFNTEAFF.

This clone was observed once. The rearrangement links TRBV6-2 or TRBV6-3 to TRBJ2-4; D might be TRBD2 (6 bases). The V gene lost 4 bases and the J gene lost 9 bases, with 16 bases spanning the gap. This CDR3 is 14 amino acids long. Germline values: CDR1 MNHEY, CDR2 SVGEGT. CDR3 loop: CASSWGEARGIQYF. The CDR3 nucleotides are TGTGCCAGCAGTTGGGGGGAGGCGAGAGGCATTCAGTACTTC.

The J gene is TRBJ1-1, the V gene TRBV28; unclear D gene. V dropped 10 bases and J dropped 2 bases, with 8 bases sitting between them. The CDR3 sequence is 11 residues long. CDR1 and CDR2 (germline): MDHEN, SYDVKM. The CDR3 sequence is CATGDNTEAFF. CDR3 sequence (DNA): TGTGCCACCGGAGATAACACTGAAGCTTTCTTT.

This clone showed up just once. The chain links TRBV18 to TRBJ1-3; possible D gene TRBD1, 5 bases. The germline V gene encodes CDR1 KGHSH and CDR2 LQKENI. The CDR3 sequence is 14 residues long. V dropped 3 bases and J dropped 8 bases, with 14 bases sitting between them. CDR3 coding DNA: TGTGCCAGCTCACCCACTTACGGAGGGGACACCATATATTTT. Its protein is CASSPTYGGDTIYF.

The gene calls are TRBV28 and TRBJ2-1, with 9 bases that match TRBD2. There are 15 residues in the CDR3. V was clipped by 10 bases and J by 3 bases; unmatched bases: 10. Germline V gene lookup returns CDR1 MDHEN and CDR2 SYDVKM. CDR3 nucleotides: TGTGCCACTTTAGAGAGCGGGAGGAACTACAATGAGCAGTTCTTC. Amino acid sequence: CATLESGRNYNEQFF.

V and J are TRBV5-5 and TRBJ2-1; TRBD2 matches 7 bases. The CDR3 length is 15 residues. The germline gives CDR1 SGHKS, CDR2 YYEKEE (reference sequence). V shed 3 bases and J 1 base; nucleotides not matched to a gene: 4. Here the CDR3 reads CASSSLAVSYNEQFF. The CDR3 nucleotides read TGTGCCAGCAGCTCGCTAGCGGTATCCTACAATGAGCAGTTCTTC. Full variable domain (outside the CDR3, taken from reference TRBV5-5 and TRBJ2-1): DAGVTQSPTHLIKTRGQQVTLRCSPISGHKSVSWYQQVLGQGPQFIFQYYEKEERGRGNFPDRFSARQFPNYSSELNVNALLLGDSALYLCASSSLAVSYNEQFFGPGTRLTVL.

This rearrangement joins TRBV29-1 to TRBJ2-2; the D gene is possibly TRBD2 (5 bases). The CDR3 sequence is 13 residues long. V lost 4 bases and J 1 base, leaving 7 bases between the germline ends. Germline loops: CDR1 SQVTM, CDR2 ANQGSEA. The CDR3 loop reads CSVGGMNTGELFF. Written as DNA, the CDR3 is TGCAGCGTTGGAGGGATGAACACCGGGGAGCTGTTTTTT.

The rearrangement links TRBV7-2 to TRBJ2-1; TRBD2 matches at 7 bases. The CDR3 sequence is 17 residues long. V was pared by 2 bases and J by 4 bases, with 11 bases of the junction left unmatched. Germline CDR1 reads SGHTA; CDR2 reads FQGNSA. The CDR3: CASSLRTPGGRYNEQFF. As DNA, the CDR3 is TGTGCCAGCAGCTTACGAACTCCGGGAGGAAGGTACAATGAGCAGTTCTTC.

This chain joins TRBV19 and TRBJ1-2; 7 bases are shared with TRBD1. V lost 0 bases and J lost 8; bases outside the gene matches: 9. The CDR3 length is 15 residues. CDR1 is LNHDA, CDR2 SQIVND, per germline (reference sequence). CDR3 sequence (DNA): TGTGCCAGTAGTATAGACCGCCGGGACAGAAAGGGCTACACCTTC. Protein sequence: CASSIDRRDRKGYTF.

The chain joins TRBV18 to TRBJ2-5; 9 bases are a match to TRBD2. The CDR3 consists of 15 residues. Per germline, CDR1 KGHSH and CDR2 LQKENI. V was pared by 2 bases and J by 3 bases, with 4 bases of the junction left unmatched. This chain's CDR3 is CASSPEVAGEETQYF. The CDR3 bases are TGTGCCAGCTCACCAGAGGTAGCGGGAGAAGAGACCCAGTACTTC.

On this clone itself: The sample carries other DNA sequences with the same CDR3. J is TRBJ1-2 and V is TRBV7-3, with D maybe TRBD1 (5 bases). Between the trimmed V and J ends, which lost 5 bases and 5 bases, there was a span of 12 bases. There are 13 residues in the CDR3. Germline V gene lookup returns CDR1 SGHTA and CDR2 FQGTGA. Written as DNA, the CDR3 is TGTGCCAGCAGCCCCCAGGGTGAATATGGCTACACCTTC. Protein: CASSPQGEYGYTF.

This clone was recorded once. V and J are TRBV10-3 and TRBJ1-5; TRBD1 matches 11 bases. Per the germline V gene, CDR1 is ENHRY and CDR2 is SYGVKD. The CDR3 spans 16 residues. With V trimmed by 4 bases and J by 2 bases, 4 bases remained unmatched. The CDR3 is CAISGTGQGGNQPQHF. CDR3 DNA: TGTGCCATCAGTGGAACGGGACAGGGGGGCAATCAGCCCCAGCATTTT.

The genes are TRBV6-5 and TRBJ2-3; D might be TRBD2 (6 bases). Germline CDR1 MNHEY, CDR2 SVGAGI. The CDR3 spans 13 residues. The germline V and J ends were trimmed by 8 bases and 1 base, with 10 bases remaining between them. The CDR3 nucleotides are TGTGCCAGCGGGCGGGATGGCACAGATACGCAGTATTTT. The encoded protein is CASGRDGTDTQYF.

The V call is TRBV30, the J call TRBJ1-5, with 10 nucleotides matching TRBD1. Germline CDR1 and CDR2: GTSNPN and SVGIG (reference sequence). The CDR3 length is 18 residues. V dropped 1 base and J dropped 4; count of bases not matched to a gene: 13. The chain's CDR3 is CAWSGSRTGGLSNQPQHF. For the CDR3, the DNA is TGTGCCTGGAGTGGCTCTCGGACAGGGGGTTTATCTAATCAGCCCCAGCATTTT.

CDR3 sequence: CASSETGSRGDGYTF. The CDR3 DNA reads TGTGCCAGCAGTGAGACTGGGAGTCGGGGTGATGGCTACACCTTC. The chain recombines TRBV25-1 with TRBJ1-2; D gene ambiguous. Germline values: CDR1 MGHDK, CDR2 SYGVNS. This CDR3 is 15 amino acids long. The V end lost 3 bases, the J end lost 6 bases, and 17 bases lay between the germline ends.

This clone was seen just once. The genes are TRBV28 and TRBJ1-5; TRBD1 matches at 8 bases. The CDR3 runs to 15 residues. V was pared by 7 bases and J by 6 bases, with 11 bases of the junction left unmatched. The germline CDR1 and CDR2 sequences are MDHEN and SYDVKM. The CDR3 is CASNPPSDRGQPQHF. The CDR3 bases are TGTGCCAGCAATCCCCCGTCCGACAGGGGTCAGCCCCAGCATTTT.

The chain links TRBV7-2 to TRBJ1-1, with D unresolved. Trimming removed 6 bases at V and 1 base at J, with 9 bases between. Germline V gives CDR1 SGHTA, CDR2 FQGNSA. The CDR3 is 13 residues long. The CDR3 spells CASRGGWNTEAFF. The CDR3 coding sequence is TGTGCCAGCAGAGGAGGGTGGAACACTGAAGCTTTCTTT.

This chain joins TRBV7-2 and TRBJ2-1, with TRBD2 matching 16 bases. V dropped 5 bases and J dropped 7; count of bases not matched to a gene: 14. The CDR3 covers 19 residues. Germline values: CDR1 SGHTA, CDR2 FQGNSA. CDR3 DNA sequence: TGTGCCAGCAGCCATAGATCCGGGACTAGCGGGAGGGCAGGGAATGAGCAGTTCTTC. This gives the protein CASSHRSGTSGRAGNEQFF.

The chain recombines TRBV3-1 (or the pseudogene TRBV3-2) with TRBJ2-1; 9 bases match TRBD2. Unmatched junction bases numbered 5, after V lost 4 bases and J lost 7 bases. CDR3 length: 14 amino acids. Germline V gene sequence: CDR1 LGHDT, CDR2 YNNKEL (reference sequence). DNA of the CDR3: TGTGCCAGCAGCCTCCCGGCGGGAGGGAATGAGCAGTTCTTC. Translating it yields CASSLPAGGNEQFF.

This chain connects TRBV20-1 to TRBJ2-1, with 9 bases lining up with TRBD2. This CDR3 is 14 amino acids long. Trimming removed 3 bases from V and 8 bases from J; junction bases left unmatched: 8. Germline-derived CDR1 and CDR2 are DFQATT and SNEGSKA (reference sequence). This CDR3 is CSASWPSGTDEQFF. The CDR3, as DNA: TGCAGTGCTAGTTGGCCTAGCGGGACAGATGAGCAGTTCTTC.

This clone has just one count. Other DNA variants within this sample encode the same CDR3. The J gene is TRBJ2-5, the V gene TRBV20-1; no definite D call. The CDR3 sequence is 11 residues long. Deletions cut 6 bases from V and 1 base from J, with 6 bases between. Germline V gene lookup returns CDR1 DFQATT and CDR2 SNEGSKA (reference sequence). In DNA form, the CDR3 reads TGCAGTGCCGAGTCCCAAGAGACCCAGTACTTC. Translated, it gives CSAESQETQYF.